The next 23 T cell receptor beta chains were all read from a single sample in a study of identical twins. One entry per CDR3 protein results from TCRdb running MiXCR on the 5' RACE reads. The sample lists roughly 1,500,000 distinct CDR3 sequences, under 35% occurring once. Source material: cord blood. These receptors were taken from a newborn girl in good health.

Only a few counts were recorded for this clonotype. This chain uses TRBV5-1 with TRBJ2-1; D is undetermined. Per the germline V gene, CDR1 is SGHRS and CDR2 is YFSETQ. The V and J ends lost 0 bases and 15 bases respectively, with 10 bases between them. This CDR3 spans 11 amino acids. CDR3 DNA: TGCGCCAGCAGCTTGGACGGCGCCGCGTTCTTC. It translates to CASSLDGAAFF.

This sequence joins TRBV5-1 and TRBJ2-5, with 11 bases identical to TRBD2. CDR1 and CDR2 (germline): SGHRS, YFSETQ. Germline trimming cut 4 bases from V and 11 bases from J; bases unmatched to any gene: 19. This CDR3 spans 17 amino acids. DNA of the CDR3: TGCGCCAGCAGCCGGGTCACTAGCGGGAGTTTCAACAATGAGCAGTACTTC. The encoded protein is CASSRVTSGSFNNEQYF.

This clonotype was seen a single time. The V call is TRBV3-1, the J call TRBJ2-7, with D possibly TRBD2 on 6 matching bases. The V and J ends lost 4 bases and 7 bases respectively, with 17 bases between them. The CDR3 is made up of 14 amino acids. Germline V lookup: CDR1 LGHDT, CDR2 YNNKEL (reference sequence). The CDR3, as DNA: TGTGCCAGCAGCCTGAAGCGGGCTCACAATGAGCAGTACTTC. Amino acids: CASSLKRAHNEQYF.

The CDR3 region is CSARIAGVLDTQYF. CDR3 bases: TGCAGTGCACGGATAGCGGGGGTCTTAGATACGCAGTATTTT. V is TRBV20-1 and J is TRBJ2-3; 9 bases align to TRBD2. The CDR3 totals 14 residues. V shed 6 bases and J 5 bases; nucleotides not matched to a gene: 9. CDR1 is DFQATT and CDR2 is SNEGSKA in the germline V gene (reference sequence).

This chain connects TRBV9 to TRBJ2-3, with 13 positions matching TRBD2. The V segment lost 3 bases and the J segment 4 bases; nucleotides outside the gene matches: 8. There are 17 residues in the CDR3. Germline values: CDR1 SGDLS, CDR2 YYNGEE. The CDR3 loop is CASSGYLLAGGADTQYF. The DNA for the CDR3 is TGTGCCAGCAGCGGATACCTACTAGCGGGGGGGGCAGATACGCAGTATTTT.

The DNA of the CDR3 is TGTGCCAGCAGTTCCCCCGACAGTTCCTACGAGCAGTACTTC. Residues: CASSSPDSSYEQYF. The genes are TRBV28 and TRBJ2-7, with D tentatively TRBD1 (5 bases). The CDR3 length is 14 residues. Germline loops: CDR1 MDHEN, CDR2 SYDVKM. Trimming shortened V by 4 bases and J by 1 base, and 11 bases separated the two germline ends.

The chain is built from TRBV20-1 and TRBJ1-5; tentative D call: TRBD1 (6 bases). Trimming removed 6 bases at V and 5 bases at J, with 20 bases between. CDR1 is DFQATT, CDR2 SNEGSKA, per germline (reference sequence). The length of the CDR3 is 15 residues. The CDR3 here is CSAHQFGQTYQPQHF. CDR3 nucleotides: TGCAGTGCCCACCAATTCGGACAGACCTATCAGCCCCAGCATTTT.

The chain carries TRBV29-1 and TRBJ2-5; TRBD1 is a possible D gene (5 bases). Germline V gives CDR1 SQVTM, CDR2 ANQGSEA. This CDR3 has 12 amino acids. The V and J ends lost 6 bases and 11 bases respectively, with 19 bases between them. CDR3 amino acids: CSVPRAVNEQYF. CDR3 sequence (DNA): TGCAGCGTCCCCAGGGCGGTCAATGAGCAGTACTTC.

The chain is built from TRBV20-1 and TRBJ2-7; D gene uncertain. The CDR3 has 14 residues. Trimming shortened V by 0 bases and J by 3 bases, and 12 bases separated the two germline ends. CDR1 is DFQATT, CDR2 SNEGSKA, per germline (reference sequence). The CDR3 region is CSARDRLEHYEQYF. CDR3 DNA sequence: TGCAGTGCTAGAGATCGTCTAGAACACTACGAGCAGTACTTC.

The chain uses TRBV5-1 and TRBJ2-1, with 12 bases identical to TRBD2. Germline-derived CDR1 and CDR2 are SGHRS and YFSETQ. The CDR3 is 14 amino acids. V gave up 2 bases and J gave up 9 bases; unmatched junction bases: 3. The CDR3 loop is CASSFTSGRIEQFF. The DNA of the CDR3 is TGCGCCAGCAGCTTTACTAGCGGGAGGATTGAGCAGTTCTTC.

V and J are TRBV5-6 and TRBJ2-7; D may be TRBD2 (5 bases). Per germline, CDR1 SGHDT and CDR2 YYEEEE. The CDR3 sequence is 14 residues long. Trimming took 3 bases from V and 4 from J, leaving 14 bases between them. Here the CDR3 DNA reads TGTGCCAGCAGCTCCCTCGGGATTCATTACGAGCAGTACTTC. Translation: CASSSLGIHYEQYF.

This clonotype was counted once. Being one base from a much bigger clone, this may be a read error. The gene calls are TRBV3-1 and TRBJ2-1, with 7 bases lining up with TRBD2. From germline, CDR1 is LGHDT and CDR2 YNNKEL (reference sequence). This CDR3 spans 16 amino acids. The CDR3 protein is CASSQDRLAVYSEQFF. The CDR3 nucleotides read TGTGCCAGCAGCCAGGATAGGCTAGCGGTATACAGTGAGCAGTTCTTC.

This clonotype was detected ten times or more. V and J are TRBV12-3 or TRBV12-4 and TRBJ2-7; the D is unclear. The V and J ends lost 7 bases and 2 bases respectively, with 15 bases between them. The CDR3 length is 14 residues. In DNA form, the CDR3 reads TGTGCCAGCACCCATTCGTTCGGGCCCTACGAGCAGTACTTC. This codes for CASTHSFGPYEQYF.

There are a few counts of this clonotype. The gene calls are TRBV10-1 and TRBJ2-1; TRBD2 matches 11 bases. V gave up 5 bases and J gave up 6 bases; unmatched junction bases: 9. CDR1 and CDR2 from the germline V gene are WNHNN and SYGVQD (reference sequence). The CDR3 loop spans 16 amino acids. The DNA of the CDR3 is TGCGCCAGCAGTTATTCCCTAGCGGGGGGAAGCAATGAGCAGTTCTTC. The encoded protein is CASSYSLAGGSNEQFF.

The CDR3 is CATSRVWDRVNQPQHF. In DNA, the CDR3 is TGTGCCACCAGCAGGGTCTGGGACAGGGTCAATCAGCCCCAGCATTTT. The rearrangement uses TRBV15 and TRBJ1-5; 9 bases agree with TRBD1. Germline assignment: CDR1 LNHNV and CDR2 YYDKDF (reference sequence). The V segment lost 3 bases and the J segment 3 bases; nucleotides outside the gene matches: 6. The CDR3 runs 16 residues.

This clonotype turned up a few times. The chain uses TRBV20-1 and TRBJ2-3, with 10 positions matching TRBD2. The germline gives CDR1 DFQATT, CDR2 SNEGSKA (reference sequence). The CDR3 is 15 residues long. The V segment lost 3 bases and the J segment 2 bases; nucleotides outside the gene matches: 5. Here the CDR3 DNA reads TGCAGTGCTAGCTGGACTAGCGGTGACACAGATACGCAGTATTTT. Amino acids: CSASWTSGDTDTQYF.

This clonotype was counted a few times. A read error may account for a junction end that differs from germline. The CDR3 sequence: CASSLGTGNYDYTF. CDR3 nucleotides: TGTGCCAGCAGCCTCGGGACGGGAAACTATGACTACACCTTC. The chain links TRBV12-3 or TRBV12-4 to TRBJ1-2, with D perhaps matching TRBD1 (5 bases). There are 14 residues in the CDR3.

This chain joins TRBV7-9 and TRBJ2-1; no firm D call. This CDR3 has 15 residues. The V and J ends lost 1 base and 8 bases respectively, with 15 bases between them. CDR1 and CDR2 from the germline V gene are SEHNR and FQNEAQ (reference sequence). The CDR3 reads CASSLGFGTTDEQFF. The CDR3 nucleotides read TGTGCCAGCAGCTTAGGTTTTGGAACTACAGATGAGCAGTTCTTC. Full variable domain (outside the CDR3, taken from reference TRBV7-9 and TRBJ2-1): DTGVSQNPRHKITKRGQNVTFRCDPISEHNRLYWYRQTLGQGPEFLTYFQNEAQLEKSRLLSDRFSAERPKGSFSTLEIQRTEQGDSAMYLCASSLGFGTTDEQFFGPGTRLTVL.

CDR3 DNA sequence: TGTGCCAGCAGTGAAATAGGGTTCGGTGGCTACACCTTC. Its translation is CASSEIGFGGYTF. The V gene is TRBV6-1, the J gene TRBJ1-2; D not certain. V lost 2 bases to trimming and J lost 7 bases, with 11 bases between them. CDR3 length equals 13 residues. CDR1 and CDR2 from the germline V gene are MNHNS and SASEGT.

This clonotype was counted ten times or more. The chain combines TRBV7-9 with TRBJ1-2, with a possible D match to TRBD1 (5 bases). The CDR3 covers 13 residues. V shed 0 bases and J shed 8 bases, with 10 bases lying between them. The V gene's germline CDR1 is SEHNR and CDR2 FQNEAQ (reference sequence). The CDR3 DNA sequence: TGTGCCAGCAGCTTAGCGGCCAGGGTCGGCTACACCTTC. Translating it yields CASSLAARVGYTF.

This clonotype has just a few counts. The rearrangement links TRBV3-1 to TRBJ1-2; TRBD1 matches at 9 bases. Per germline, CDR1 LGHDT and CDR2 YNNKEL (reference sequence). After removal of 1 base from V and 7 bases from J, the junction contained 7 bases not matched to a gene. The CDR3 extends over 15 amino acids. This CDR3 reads CASSQVDPTGGGYTF. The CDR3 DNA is TGTGCCAGCAGCCAAGTGGATCCGACAGGGGGTGGCTACACCTTC.

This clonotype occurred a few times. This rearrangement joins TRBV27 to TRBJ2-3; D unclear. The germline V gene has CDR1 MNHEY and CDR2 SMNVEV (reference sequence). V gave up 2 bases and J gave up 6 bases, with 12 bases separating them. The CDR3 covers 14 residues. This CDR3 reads CASSLTVLGDTQYF. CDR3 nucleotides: TGTGCCAGCAGTTTAACAGTTCTGGGTGATACGCAGTATTTT.

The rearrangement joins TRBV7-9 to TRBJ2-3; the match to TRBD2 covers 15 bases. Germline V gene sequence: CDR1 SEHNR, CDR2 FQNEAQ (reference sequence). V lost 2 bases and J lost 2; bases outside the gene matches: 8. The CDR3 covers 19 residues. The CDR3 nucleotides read TGTGCCAGCAGCTTACGCCCGGGACTAGCGGGAGGAACCACAGATACGCAGTATTTT. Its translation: CASSLRPGLAGGTTDTQYF.